The 13 T cell receptor beta chains listed next were all sequenced from one sample in a study of control samples from healthy donors and cancer patients. Data came from immunoSEQ multiplex PCR; TCRdb stores just in-frame clones and leaves some out. The table includes tens of thousands of clones, 65% to 90% detected once. The sequencing sample was made of PBMCs. The receptors here all came from a man between 60 and 70 years old with head and neck cancer.

V usage is TRBV27 and J usage is TRBJ2-5; 8 nucleotides align to TRBD1. Germline V gene data show CDR1 as MNHEY and CDR2 as SMNVEV (reference sequence). The CDR3 length is 15 residues. The J segment lost 5 bases and the V segment lost 0 bases, leaving 5 bases of the junction unmatched. The CDR3 nucleotides are TGTGCCAGCAGTTTATCGCCAGGGGGCGCGGAGACCCAGTACTTC. Amino acid sequence: CASSLSPGGAETQYF.

The chain links TRBV5-1 to TRBJ2-1; tentatively, D is TRBD1 or TRBD2 (5 bases each). This CDR3 comprises 14 residues. V lost 2 bases, J lost 5 bases, and 11 bases lay in between. Germline values: CDR1 SGHRS, CDR2 YFSETQ. CDR3 region: CASSLTGTNNEQFF. Here the CDR3 DNA reads TGCGCCAGCAGCTTAACCGGGACCAACAATGAGCAGTTCTTC.

The DNA of the CDR3 is TGTGCCAGCAGACCTCCAGGATTGGATCAGCCCCAGCATTTT. This translates into CASRPPGLDQPQHF. The chain links TRBV6-6 to TRBJ1-5; no firm D call. The CDR3 runs to 14 residues. CDR1 is MNHNY and CDR2 is SVGAGI in the germline V gene (reference sequence). V was shortened by 6 bases and J by 5 bases, with 14 bases between the two germline ends.

This chain joins TRBV5-8 and TRBJ1-1, with D hard to call. In germline, CDR1 is SGHTS, CDR2 YDEGEE. Trimming stripped 3 bases from V and 7 bases from J, with 7 bases between. The CDR3 length is 11 residues. CDR3 amino acids: CASSSNYEAFF. The CDR3 nucleotides read TGTGCCAGCAGCTCAAACTATGAAGCTTTCTTT.

V usage is TRBV7-2 and J usage is TRBJ2-5, with a weak D call TRBD1 (5 bases). The V end lost 2 bases, the J end lost 2 bases, and 9 bases lay between the germline ends. Germline CDR1 is SGHTA and CDR2 is FQGNSA. The CDR3 covers 14 residues. CDR3 loop: CASSLLQGQETQYF. As DNA, the CDR3 is TGTGCCAGCAGCTTACTCCAGGGACAAGAGACCCAGTACTTC.

In this sample, this clone turned up a few times. This rearrangement joins TRBV5-1 to TRBJ1-6; D perhaps matches TRBD1 (6 bases). Germline CDR1 is SGHRS and CDR2 is YFSETQ. Trimming shortened V by 0 bases and J by 7 bases, and 8 bases separated the two germline ends. The CDR3 is 14 residues long. The CDR3 region has the DNA TGCGCCAGCAGCTTGGGACAGGAAAATTCACCCCTCCACTTT. Translated: CASSLGQENSPLHF.

As DNA, the CDR3 is TGTGCCAGCTCACCACCAGGTACCCTGATGAACACTGAAGCTTTCTTT. Encoded protein: CASSPPGTLMNTEAFF. The chain carries TRBV18 and TRBJ1-1; the D is unclear. Trimming took 0 bases from V and 0 from J, leaving 11 bases between them. The CDR3 loop spans 16 amino acids. CDR1 is KGHSH and CDR2 is LQKENI in the germline V gene.

The chain carries TRBV27 and TRBJ1-2, with a tentative D call TRBD1 (6 bases). The CDR3 is 14 residues long. V was clipped by 4 bases and J by 6 bases, with 15 bases between them. CDR1 is MNHEY, CDR2 SMNVEV, per germline (reference sequence). The CDR3 is CASSSLTGWNGYTF. CDR3 sequence (DNA): TGTGCCAGCAGTTCCCTTACAGGGTGGAATGGCTACACCTTC.

The gene calls are TRBV11-2 and TRBJ1-1, with D unresolved. This CDR3 has 17 residues. From germline, CDR1 is SGHAT and CDR2 FQNNGV. Trimming left V 2 bases short and J 3 bases short, with 19 bases between. CDR3 DNA: TGTGCCAGCAGCTTATTTCGACAACGGAGAGAGGACACTGAAGCTTTCTTT. It yields the protein CASSLFRQRREDTEAFF.

CDR3: CAWSVAQISPNSPLHF. The CDR3 DNA reads as TGTGCCTGGAGTGTAGCCCAAATCTCCCCGAATTCACCCCTCCACTTT. The V call is TRBV30, the J call TRBJ1-6, with D unclear. The germline gives CDR1 GTSNPN, CDR2 SVGIG (reference sequence). The CDR3 has 16 amino acids. V was cut by 0 bases and J by 7 bases, with 16 bases left in between.

The gene calls are TRBV6-2 or TRBV6-3 and TRBJ1-2; no reliable D call. Trimming removed 2 bases from V and 0 bases from J, with 10 bases in between. This CDR3 spans 15 amino acids. Germline CDR1 MNHEY, CDR2 SVGEGT. The CDR3 nucleotides are TGTGCCAGCAGTTACGAGAGGTTGGCTAACTATGGCTACACCTTC. Its protein product is CASSYERLANYGYTF.

This rearrangement joins TRBV27 to TRBJ1-3; D possibly corresponds to TRBD1 (5 bases). Germline lookup yields CDR1 MNHEY and CDR2 SMNVEV (reference sequence). Trimming took off 8 bases at V and 4 bases at J, with 18 bases between the two ends. The CDR3 extends over 15 amino acids. The DNA for the CDR3 is TGTGCCAGCGCCCGGGACGGAACTACAGGAAACACCATATATTTT. Translation: CASARDGTTGNTIYF.

This clone was recorded only once. V is TRBV5-6 and J is TRBJ2-5; a possible D gene is TRBD1 (6 bases). The CDR3 sequence is 15 residues long. V was pared by 0 bases and J by 5 bases, with 14 bases between. Germline CDR1 and CDR2: SGHDT and YYEEEE. The CDR3 protein is CASSLATGWEETQYF. The CDR3 nucleotides are TGTGCCAGCAGCTTGGCGACAGGATGGGAGGAGACCCAGTACTTC.